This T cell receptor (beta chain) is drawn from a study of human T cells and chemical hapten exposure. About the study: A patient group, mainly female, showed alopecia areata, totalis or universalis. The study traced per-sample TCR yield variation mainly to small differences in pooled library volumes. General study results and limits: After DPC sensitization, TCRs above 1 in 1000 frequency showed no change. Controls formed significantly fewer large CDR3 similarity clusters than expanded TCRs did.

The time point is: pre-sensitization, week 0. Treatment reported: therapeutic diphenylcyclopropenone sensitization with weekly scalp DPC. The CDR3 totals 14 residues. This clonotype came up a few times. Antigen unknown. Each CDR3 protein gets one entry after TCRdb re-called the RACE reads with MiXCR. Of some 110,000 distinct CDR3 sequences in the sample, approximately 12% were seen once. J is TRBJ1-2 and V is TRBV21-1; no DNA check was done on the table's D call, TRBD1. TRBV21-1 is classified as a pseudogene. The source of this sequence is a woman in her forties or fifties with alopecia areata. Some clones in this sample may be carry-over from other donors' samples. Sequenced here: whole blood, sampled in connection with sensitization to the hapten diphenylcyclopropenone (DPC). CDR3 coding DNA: TGTGCCAGCAGCAAAGAGTTCCAGGGCTATGGCTACACCTTC. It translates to CASSKEFQGYGYTF.